Listed here is a single T cell receptor (beta chain). Its antigen is not known. Only in-frame clones appear in the TCRdb table, and some are missing; sequencing was by immunoSEQ multiplex PCR. The sample has some 120,000 clones; around 89% are singletons. These data are taken from a study of T cell responses to AZD1222 COVID-19 vaccine. Findings of the study overall: Vaccine-associated CD4 TCRs spanned spike, dominant at 160-218 and 743-854. Donors, mostly white British, included more females; clonal diversity was possibly underestimated. Spike-specific TCR depth and breadth grew after two AZD1222 doses.

The CDR3 spans 13 residues. Trimming removed 1 base from V and 3 bases from J, with 6 bases in between. The V gene's germline CDR1 is LNHDA and CDR2 SQIVND (reference sequence). The sample in question was peripheral blood, obtained on day 0 of AZD1222 vaccination. V and J are TRBV19 and TRBJ1-1; D ambiguous. This clonotype was obtained from an adult in good health. Written as DNA, the CDR3 is TGTGCCAGTAGTATAGCAAGAGACACTGAAGCTTTCTTT. It translates to CASSIARDTEAFF.